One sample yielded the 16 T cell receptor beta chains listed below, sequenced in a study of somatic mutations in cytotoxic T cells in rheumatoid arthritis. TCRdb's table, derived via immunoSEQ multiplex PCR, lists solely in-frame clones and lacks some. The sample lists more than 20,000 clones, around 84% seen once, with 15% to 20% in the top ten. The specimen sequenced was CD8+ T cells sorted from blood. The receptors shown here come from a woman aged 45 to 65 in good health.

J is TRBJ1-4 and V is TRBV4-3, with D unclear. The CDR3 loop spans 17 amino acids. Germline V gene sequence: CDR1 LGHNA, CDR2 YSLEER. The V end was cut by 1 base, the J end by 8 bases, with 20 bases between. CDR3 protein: CASSQAPPITMGEKLFF. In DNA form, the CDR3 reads TGCGCCAGCAGCCAAGCTCCCCCCATTACAATGGGGGAAAAACTGTTTTTT.

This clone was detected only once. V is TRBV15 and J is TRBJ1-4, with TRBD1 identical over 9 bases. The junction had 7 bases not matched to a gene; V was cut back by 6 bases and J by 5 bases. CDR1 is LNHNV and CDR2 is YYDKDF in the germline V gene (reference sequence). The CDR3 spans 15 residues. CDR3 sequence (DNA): TGTGCCACCAGGACAGGGGGTGGGGAAAATGAAAAACTGTTTTTT. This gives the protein CATRTGGGENEKLFF.

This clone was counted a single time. CDR3 nucleotides: TGTGCCAGCAGCTTACGGCGGGCCAATTCACCCCTCCACTTT. Protein sequence: CASSLRRANSPLHF. The chain joins TRBV13 to TRBJ1-6; D gene uncertain. The CDR3 covers 14 residues. Trimming removed 2 bases from V and 7 bases from J, with 9 bases in between. Germline loops: CDR1 PRHDT, CDR2 FYEKMQ (reference sequence).

In nucleotides, the CDR3 is TGTGCCAGCATGAAGGGCATCTCTGGAAACACCATATATTTT. Protein: CASMKGISGNTIYF. The chain is built from TRBV7-6 and TRBJ1-3; D gene unclear. Germline V gives CDR1 SGHVS, CDR2 FNYEAQ. The CDR3 totals 14 residues. V lost 7 bases and J lost 0, with 10 bases in between. Combining the CDR3 with reference TRBV7-6 and TRBJ1-3 gives the whole variable domain GAGVSQSPRYKVTKRGQDVALRCDPISGHVSLYWYRQALGQGPEFLTYFNYEAQQDKSGLPNDRFSAERPEGSISTLTIQRTEQRDSAMYRCASMKGISGNTIYFGEGSWLTVV.

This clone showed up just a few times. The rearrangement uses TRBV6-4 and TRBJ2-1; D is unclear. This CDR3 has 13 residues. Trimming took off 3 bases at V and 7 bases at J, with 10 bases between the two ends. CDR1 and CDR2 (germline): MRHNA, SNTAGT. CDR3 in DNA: TGTGCCAGCAGTGAAGGGCCCTCGAATGAGCAGTTCTTC. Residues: CASSEGPSNEQFF.

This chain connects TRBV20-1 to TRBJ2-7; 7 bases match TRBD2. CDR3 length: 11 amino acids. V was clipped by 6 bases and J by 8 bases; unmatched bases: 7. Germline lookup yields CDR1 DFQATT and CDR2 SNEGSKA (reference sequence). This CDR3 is CSATLAAKQYV. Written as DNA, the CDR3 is TGCAGTGCGACCCTAGCGGCCAAGCAGTACGTC.

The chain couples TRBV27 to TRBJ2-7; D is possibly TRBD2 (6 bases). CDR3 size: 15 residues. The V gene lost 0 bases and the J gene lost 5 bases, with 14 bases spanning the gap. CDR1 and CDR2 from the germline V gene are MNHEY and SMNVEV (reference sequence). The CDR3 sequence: CASSLSPGRFDEQYF. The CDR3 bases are TGTGCCAGCAGTTTATCGCCAGGGAGGTTCGACGAGCAGTACTTC.

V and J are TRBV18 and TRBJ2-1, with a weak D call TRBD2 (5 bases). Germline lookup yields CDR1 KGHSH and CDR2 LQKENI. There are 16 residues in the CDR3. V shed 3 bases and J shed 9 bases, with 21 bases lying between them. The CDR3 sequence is CASSPGRTTRWVEQFF. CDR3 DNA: TGTGCCAGCTCACCGGGTAGAACCACTAGGTGGGTTGAGCAGTTCTTC.

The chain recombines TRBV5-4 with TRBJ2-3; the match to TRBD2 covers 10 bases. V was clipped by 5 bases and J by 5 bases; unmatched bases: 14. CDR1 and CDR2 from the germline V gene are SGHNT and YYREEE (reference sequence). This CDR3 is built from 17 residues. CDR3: CASSSSGGPSSVDTQYF. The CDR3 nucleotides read TGTGCCAGCAGTTCTAGCGGGGGCCCATCTTCGGTAGATACGCAGTATTTT.

CDR3 DNA: TGTGCCAGCAGCTTAGTGGTGGATTCTAACTATGGCTACACCTTC. Its protein product is CASSLVVDSNYGYTF. The rearrangement uses TRBV7-9 and TRBJ1-2, with D hard to call. The germline V and J ends were trimmed by 1 base and 0 bases, with 9 bases remaining between them. Germline V gives CDR1 SEHNR, CDR2 FQNEAQ (reference sequence). This CDR3 spans 15 amino acids.

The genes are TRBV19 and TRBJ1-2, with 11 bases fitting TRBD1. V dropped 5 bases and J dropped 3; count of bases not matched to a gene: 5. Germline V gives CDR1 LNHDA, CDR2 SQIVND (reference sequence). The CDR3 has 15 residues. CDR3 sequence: CASSPGTGGYYGYTF. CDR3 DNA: TGTGCCAGTAGTCCGGGGACAGGGGGGTACTATGGCTACACCTTC.

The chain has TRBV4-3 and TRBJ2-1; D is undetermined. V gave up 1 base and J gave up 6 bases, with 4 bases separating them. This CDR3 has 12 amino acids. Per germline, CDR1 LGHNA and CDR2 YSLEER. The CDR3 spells CASSQVSNEQFF. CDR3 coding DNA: TGCGCCAGCAGCCAAGTAAGCAATGAGCAGTTCTTC.

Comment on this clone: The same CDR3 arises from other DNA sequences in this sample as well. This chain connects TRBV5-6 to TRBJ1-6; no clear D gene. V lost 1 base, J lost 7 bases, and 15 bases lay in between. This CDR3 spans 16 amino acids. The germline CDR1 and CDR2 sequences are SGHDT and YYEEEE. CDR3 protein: CASSLSPKEGNSPLHF. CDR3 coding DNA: TGTGCCAGCAGCTTGTCACCAAAGGAAGGAAATTCACCCCTCCACTTT.

The CDR3 reads CAISETGSRLFSGANVLTF. The CDR3 DNA sequence: TGTGCCATCAGTGAAACAGGGTCTCGCCTTTTTTCTGGGGCCAACGTCCTGACTTTC. V gene TRBV10-3 combines with J gene TRBJ2-6; D might be TRBD1 (6 bases). V was trimmed by 3 bases and J by 1 base, leaving 19 bases between them. The V gene's germline CDR1 is ENHRY and CDR2 SYGVKD. The CDR3 extends over 19 amino acids.

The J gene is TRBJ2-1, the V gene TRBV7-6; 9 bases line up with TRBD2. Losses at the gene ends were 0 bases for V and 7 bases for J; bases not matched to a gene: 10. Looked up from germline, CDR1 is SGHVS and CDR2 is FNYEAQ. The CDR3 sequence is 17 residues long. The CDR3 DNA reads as TGTGCCAGCAGCTTAGCGCTCGGGGCTAGCGGGGAAAATGAGCAGTTCTTC. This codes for CASSLALGASGENEQFF.

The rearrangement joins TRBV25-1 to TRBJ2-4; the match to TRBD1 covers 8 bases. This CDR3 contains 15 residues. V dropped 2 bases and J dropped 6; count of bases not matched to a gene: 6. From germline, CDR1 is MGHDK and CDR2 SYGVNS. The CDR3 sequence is CASSEIGQGGNIQYF. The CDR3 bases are TGTGCCAGCAGTGAAATAGGACAGGGAGGAAACATTCAGTACTTC.